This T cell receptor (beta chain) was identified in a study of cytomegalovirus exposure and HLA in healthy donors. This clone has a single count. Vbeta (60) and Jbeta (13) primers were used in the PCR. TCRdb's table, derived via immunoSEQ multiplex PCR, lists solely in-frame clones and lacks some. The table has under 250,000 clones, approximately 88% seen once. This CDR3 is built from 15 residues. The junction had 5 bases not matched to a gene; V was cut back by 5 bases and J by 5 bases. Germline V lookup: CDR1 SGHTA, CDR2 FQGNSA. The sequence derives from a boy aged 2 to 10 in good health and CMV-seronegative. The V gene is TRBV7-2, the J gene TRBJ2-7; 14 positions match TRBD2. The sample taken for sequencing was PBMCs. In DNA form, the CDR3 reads TGTGCCAGCAGCCAGGGACTAGCGGGAGCGCACGAGCAGTACTTC. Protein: CASSQGLAGAHEQYF.